These T cell receptor beta chains were read from a single sample in a study of Graves' ophthalmopathy and Graves' hyperthyroidism. TCRdb reanalysed the multiplex PCR reads using MiXCR and keeps one entry per CDR3 protein. Of hundreds of thousands of distinct CDR3 sequences in the sample, 35% to 45% were seen once. Sequencing was carried out using peripheral blood. Every receptor here comes from an adult man with Graves' ophthalmopathy. CDR3s leave out the opening cysteine and the closing phenylalanine or tryptophan.

J | V | CDR3
TRBJ1-2 | TRBV12-3/TRBV12-4 | ASSKQGYGYT
TRBJ1-2 | TRBV12-3/TRBV12-4 | ASSPVTGDNYGYT
TRBJ1-1 | TRBV7-2 | ASSLVSRGTEAF
TRBJ2-2 | TRBV9 | ASSRHDLNTGELF
TRBJ1-2 | TRBV24-1 | ATSDSRDRAYGYT
TRBJ1-5 | TRBV24-1 | ATSDTGTGYQPQH
TRBJ2-5 | TRBV29-1 | SAKDRGVTQY
TRBJ2-2 | TRBV12-3/TRBV12-4 | ASSPRSNTGELF
TRBJ2-5 | TRBV29-1 | SVVTAQETQY
TRBJ1-2 | TRBV7-9 | ASSVDVGRANYGYT
TRBJ1-3 | TRBV4-2 | ASSQYIGAGNTIY
TRBJ1-6 | TRBV6-6 | ASSYRERPASPPLH
TRBJ1-1 | TRBV27 | ASSPMPGNTEAF
TRBJ2-2 | TRBV25-1 | SVDPSGAGTGELF
TRBJ1-5 | TRBV10-2 | ASSRGPGQPNQPQH
TRBJ2-7 | TRBV12-5 | ASGFRSGGAEQY
TRBJ2-5 | TRBV7-2 | ASSRGGDQETQY
TRBJ1-5 | TRBV7-2 | ASSISGNRGQPQH
TRBJ2-5 | TRBV29-1 | SAGQEVIQY
TRBJ1-5 | TRBV19 | ASSFGLPGNQPQH
TRBJ2-7 | TRBV7-2 | ASSLAGAGDREQY
TRBJ2-2 | TRBV2 | ASSGTDPNTGELF
TRBJ1-3 | TRBV25-1 | TSRDPGAGNTIY
TRBJ1-1 | TRBV5-1 | ASSLDGTGTTEAF
TRBJ2-7 | TRBV4-3 | ASSQEVRSYEQY
TRBJ1-1 | TRBV20-1 | SASQGRMMNTEAF
TRBJ2-5 | TRBV29-1 | SVSGWRTQY
TRBJ2-5 | TRBV10-3 | AISVGGGTQY
TRBJ1-2 | TRBV3-1 | ASSQRWGQGSYGYT
TRBJ1-2 | TRBV7-6 | ASSPQGLLNYGYT
TRBJ1-3 | TRBV5-1 | ASSLAMDPGNTIY
TRBJ2-7 | TRBV6-2/TRBV6-3 | ASSYSNEQY
TRBJ2-2 | TRBV12-3/TRBV12-4 | ASSRGDGGELL
TRBJ2-5 | TRBV20-1 | SAVAGGLRETQY
TRBJ2-5 | TRBV20-1 | SAAKLAGGETQY
TRBJ1-4 | TRBV25-1 | ASSEDWGPDEKLF
TRBJ1-5 | TRBV7-2 | ASSSLAGEGQPQH
TRBJ1-4 | TRBV7-7 | ASSPGGAGANEKLF
TRBJ1-5 | TRBV15 | ATSSRDKPYEH
TRBJ2-7 | TRBV7-9 | ASSFLVAPYEQY
TRBJ1-1 | TRBV20-1 | SATSVMRDSWNTEAF
TRBJ2-2 | TRBV29-1 | SVVFIGELF
TRBJ2-7 | TRBV29-1 | SVLAGVRSEQY
TRBJ1-2 | TRBV2 | ASSPGQGRGSNYGYT
TRBJ1-4 | TRBV10-1 | ASSRDRRINEKLF